The 22 T cell receptor beta chains in this list originate from one sample, sequenced in a study of T cell responses to AZD1222 COVID-19 vaccine. TCRdb's table, derived via immunoSEQ multiplex PCR, lists solely in-frame clones and lacks some. The sample lists about 130,000 clones, approximately 92% occurring once. The sequences come from peripheral blood, collected 28 days after the second AZD1222 dose. These receptors were taken from an adult who received the AZD1222 COVID-19 vaccine.

V and J are TRBV2 and TRBJ1-1; no reliable D call. Trimming took off 6 bases at V and 2 bases at J, with 13 bases between the two ends. Germline-derived CDR1 and CDR2 are SNHLY and FYNNEI. CDR3 size: 14 residues. CDR3 bases: TGTGCCAGCAGGATGCGCGGTTATAACACTGAAGCTTTCTTT. This sequence encodes CASRMRGYNTEAFF. The full variable domain, with the rest looked up from reference TRBV2 and TRBJ1-1, is EPEVTQTPSHQVTQMGQEVILRCVPISNHLYFYWYRQILGQKVEFLVSFYNNEISEKSEIFDDQFSVERPDGSNFTLKIRSTKLEDSAMYFCASRMRGYNTEAFFGQGTRLTVV.

The J gene is TRBJ2-5, the V gene TRBV18, with D unresolved. V shed 3 bases and J shed 1 base, with 12 bases lying between them. The CDR3 extends over 15 amino acids. From germline, CDR1 is KGHSH and CDR2 LQKENI. In DNA, the CDR3 is TGTGCCAGCTCACCCCGGGTAGGAGCCCAAGAGACCCAGTACTTC. Residues: CASSPRVGAQETQYF.

The CDR3 sequence is CASSQVEGLSSYNEQFF. CDR3 DNA sequence: TGTGCCAGCAGCCAAGTGGAGGGACTTAGCTCCTACAATGAGCAGTTCTTC. This chain connects TRBV4-2 to TRBJ2-1; TRBD2 might be the D (6 bases). Germline V lookup: CDR1 LGHNA, CDR2 YNFKEQ. V lost 1 base and J lost 0, with 13 bases in between. CDR3 length equals 17 residues.

The gene calls are TRBV6-5 and TRBJ1-2, with 10 bases matching TRBD1. V shed 6 bases and J 7 bases; nucleotides not matched to a gene: 8. CDR3 length: 14 amino acids. Germline V gene data show CDR1 as MNHEY and CDR2 as SVGAGI. The CDR3 DNA reads TGTGCCAGCAGCTCCGGGACAGGGGTTGGTGGCTACACCTTC. Encoded protein: CASSSGTGVGGYTF.

The V gene is TRBV27, the J gene TRBJ2-7; possibly TRBD1 or TRBD2 for D (5 bases each). Germline V gene sequence: CDR1 MNHEY, CDR2 SMNVEV (reference sequence). The CDR3 spans 14 residues. Trimming cost V 1 base and J 4 bases, with 11 bases left between them. The CDR3 DNA sequence: TGTGCCAGCAGTTTATGGCAGGGACCTTACGAGCAGTACTTC. Its translation is CASSLWQGPYEQYF.

The J gene is TRBJ2-7, the V gene TRBV3-1 (or the pseudogene TRBV3-2), with D possibly TRBD2 on 6 matching bases. The germline V and J ends were trimmed by 0 bases and 1 base, with 16 bases remaining between them. This CDR3 contains 17 residues. Germline V CDR1 and CDR2: LGHDT, YNNKEL (reference sequence). The CDR3 reads CASSQDWRGVRSYEQYF. The CDR3 DNA is TGTGCCAGCAGCCAAGATTGGCGCGGGGTGAGGTCCTACGAGCAGTACTTC.

The chain employs TRBV4-3 and TRBJ2-5; D is undetermined. The germline V gene has CDR1 LGHNA and CDR2 YSLEER. V was shortened by 1 base and J by 2 bases, with 14 bases between the two germline ends. The CDR3 is 16 residues long. DNA for the CDR3: TGCGCCAGCAGCCAAGGACCGCTAGGCTCACAAGAGACCCAGTACTTC. Residues: CASSQGPLGSQETQYF.

J is TRBJ2-5 and V is TRBV7-2, with a weak D call TRBD1 (6 bases). Trimming removed 1 base at V and 3 bases at J, with 18 bases between. This CDR3 spans 17 amino acids. From germline, CDR1 is SGHTA and CDR2 FQGNSA. The DNA of the CDR3 is TGTGCCAGCAGCTTAGGACATACCCTGGACAGAGAAGAGACCCAGTACTTC. Residues: CASSLGHTLDREETQYF.

J is TRBJ1-1 and V is TRBV30; D gene uncertain. The CDR3 has 11 residues. V was trimmed by 0 bases and J by 6 bases, leaving 5 bases between them. Germline lookup yields CDR1 GTSNPN and CDR2 SVGIG (reference sequence). CDR3 sequence: CAWSVRAEAFF. The CDR3 DNA reads as TGTGCCTGGAGTGTACGGGCTGAAGCTTTCTTT.

This chain links TRBV5-8 with TRBJ1-1; the match to TRBD1 covers 7 bases. Germline V gene sequence: CDR1 SGHTS, CDR2 YDEGEE. This CDR3 contains 13 residues. The V and J ends lost 1 base and 9 bases, in that order; junction bases with no gene match: 6. CDR3 amino acids: CASSLTPGQKAFF. CDR3 bases: TGTGCCAGCAGCTTGACGCCGGGACAGAAAGCTTTCTTT.

This chain joins TRBV11-2 and TRBJ1-1; 9 bases agree with TRBD1. The germline V gene encodes CDR1 SGHAT and CDR2 FQNNGV. The CDR3 consists of 18 residues. V shed 2 bases, J shed 3 bases, and the junction held 13 bases outside the gene matches. CDR3 loop: CASSLNLNRGPPHTEAFF. CDR3 DNA sequence: TGTGCCAGCAGCTTAAACCTTAACAGGGGGCCTCCCCACACTGAAGCTTTCTTT.

This clone was picked up a small number of times. The chain couples TRBV7-8 to TRBJ1-3; D remains ambiguous. CDR1 is SGHVS and CDR2 is FQNEAQ in the germline V gene. Trimming removed 4 bases at V and 0 bases at J, with 10 bases between. This CDR3 is built from 15 residues. The CDR3 reads CASSSRIHSGNTIYF. The CDR3 bases are TGTGCCAGCAGCTCGAGGATCCACTCTGGAAACACCATATATTTT.

The chain combines TRBV19 with TRBJ2-1; no reliable D call. Germline-derived CDR1 and CDR2 are LNHDA and SQIVND (reference sequence). The CDR3 runs 13 residues. Trimming took off 8 bases at V and 4 bases at J, with 12 bases between the two ends. The CDR3 spells CASALQAYNEQFF. The CDR3 DNA reads TGTGCCAGTGCGTTGCAGGCATACAATGAGCAGTTCTTC.

This rearrangement joins TRBV29-1 to TRBJ1-1; D unresolved. Germline assignment: CDR1 SQVTM and CDR2 ANQGSEA. V lost 6 bases, J lost 0 bases, and 17 bases lay in between. The CDR3 spans 15 residues. The DNA for the CDR3 is TGCAGCGTATCGCGTGATGAGGTGCTGAACACTGAAGCTTTCTTT. Residues: CSVSRDEVLNTEAFF.

This clone came up once. V gene TRBV6-2 or TRBV6-3 combines with J gene TRBJ1-1, with TRBD1 as a possible D gene (6 bases). Germline CDR1 is MNHEY and CDR2 is SVGEGT. The CDR3 consists of 11 residues. V was pared by 5 bases and J by 10 bases, with 11 bases between. The CDR3: CASSLPGAAFF. In nucleotides, the CDR3 is TGTGCCAGCAGTCTCCCAGGGGCAGCTTTCTTT.

V usage is TRBV6-2 or TRBV6-3 and J usage is TRBJ1-1; the match to TRBD1 covers 10 bases. This CDR3 is built from 13 residues. The V gene's germline CDR1 is MNHEY and CDR2 SVGEGT. V was pared by 6 bases and J by 4 bases, with 2 bases of the junction left unmatched. The CDR3 bases are TGTGCCAGCAGCAGGGACAGGGGCACTGAAGCTTTCTTT. It encodes CASSRDRGTEAFF.

J is TRBJ1-2 and V is TRBV4-3; D is uncertain. Germline values: CDR1 LGHNA, CDR2 YSLEER. V dropped 0 bases and J dropped 3 bases, with 14 bases sitting between them. The CDR3 sequence is 16 residues long. The CDR3 bases are TGCGCCAGCAGCCAAGATTCCAGGAGTGCCGACTATGGCTACACCTTC. This encodes CASSQDSRSADYGYTF.

This clone has only a few counts. The chain has TRBV19 and TRBJ2-2; a possible D gene is TRBD2 (6 bases). The CDR3 covers 14 residues. Germline CDR1 is LNHDA and CDR2 is SQIVND (reference sequence). Between the trimmed V and J ends, which lost 6 bases and 5 bases, there was a span of 13 bases. The CDR3 protein is CASSSGVSTGELFF. The CDR3 DNA sequence: TGTGCCAGTAGCTCGGGGGTTAGTACCGGGGAGCTGTTTTTT. The full variable domain, completed using reference TRBV19 and TRBJ2-2, is DGGITQSPKYLFRKEGQNVTLSCEQNLNHDAMYWYRQDPGQGLRLIYYSQIVNDFQKGDIAEGYSVSREKKESFPLTVTSAQKNPTAFYLCASSSGVSTGELFFGEGSRLTVL.

The chain joins TRBV12-3 or TRBV12-4 to TRBJ2-4; D is tentatively TRBD1 or TRBD2 (5 bases each). The V gene lost 7 bases and the J gene lost 0 bases, with 7 bases spanning the gap. The CDR3 is 13 residues long. The CDR3 loop reads CASIGGAKNIQYF. The CDR3 DNA is TGTGCCAGCATTGGGGGAGCCAAAAACATTCAGTACTTC.

CDR3 sequence (DNA): TGTGCCAGCAGTCCCCCAAGACAGGGGCCCCAGTCCTACGAGCAGTACTTC. Translated: CASSPPRQGPQSYEQYF. This chain links TRBV27 with TRBJ2-7; 8 bases map to TRBD1. With V trimmed by 5 bases and J by 1 base, 13 bases remained unmatched. The CDR3 extends over 17 amino acids. CDR1 is MNHEY and CDR2 is SMNVEV in the germline V gene (reference sequence).

V is TRBV2 and J is TRBJ2-1; TRBD2 aligns across 10 bases. V was pared by 6 bases and J by 6 bases, with 5 bases of the junction left unmatched. The CDR3 has 14 residues. Germline V gene lookup returns CDR1 SNHLY and CDR2 FYNNEI. CDR3 in amino acids: CASRELAGFNEQFF. In nucleotides, the CDR3 is TGTGCCAGCAGGGAACTAGCGGGGTTCAATGAGCAGTTCTTC. The full variable domain, its missing parts supplied by reference TRBV2 and TRBJ2-1, is EPEVTQTPSHQVTQMGQEVILRCVPISNHLYFYWYRQILGQKVEFLVSFYNNEISEKSEIFDDQFSVERPDGSNFTLKIRSTKLEDSAMYFCASRELAGFNEQFFGPGTRLTVL.

This clone appeared once. The chain joins TRBV7-2 to TRBJ2-2, with D tentatively TRBD2 (5 bases). CDR1 is SGHTA and CDR2 is FQGNSA in the germline V gene. The CDR3 runs to 14 residues. V lost 2 bases and J lost 5, with 9 bases in between. CDR3 sequence (DNA): TGTGCCAGCAGCTTACAGAGGGTAACCGGGGAGCTGTTTTTT. This encodes CASSLQRVTGELFF.